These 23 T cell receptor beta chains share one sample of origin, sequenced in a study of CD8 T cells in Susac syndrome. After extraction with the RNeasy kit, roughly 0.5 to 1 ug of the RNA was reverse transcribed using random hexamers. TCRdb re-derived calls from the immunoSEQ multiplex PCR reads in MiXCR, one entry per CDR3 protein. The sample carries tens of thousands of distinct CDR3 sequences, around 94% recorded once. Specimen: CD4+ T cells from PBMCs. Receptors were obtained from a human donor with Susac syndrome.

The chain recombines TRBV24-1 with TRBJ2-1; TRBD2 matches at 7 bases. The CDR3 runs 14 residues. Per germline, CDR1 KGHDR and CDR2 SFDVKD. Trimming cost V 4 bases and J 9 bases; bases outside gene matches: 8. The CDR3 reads CATSEQRPGGEQFF. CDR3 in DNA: TGTGCCACCAGTGAACAGCGGCCGGGAGGTGAGCAGTTCTTC.

This CDR3 is CASSFGHTDTQYF. In DNA form, the CDR3 reads TGTGCCAGCAGCTTTGGGCATACAGATACGCAGTATTTT. This chain uses TRBV11-1 with TRBJ2-3; D is ambiguous. Germline-derived CDR1 and CDR2 are SGHAT and FQDESV (reference sequence). Between the trimmed V and J ends, which lost 3 bases and 3 bases, there was a span of 7 bases. The CDR3 totals 13 residues.

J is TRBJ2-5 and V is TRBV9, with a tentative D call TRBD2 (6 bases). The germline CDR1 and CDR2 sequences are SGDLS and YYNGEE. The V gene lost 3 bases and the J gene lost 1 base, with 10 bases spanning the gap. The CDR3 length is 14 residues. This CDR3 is CASSESGLQETQYF. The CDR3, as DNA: TGTGCCAGCAGCGAGAGCGGGCTCCAAGAGACCCAGTACTTC.

This CDR3 reads CASGGREGTGELFF. The CDR3 region has the DNA TGTGCCAGCGGGGGACGGGAAGGGACCGGGGAGCTGTTTTTT. This chain uses TRBV2 with TRBJ2-2; D may be TRBD1 or TRBD2 (5 bases each). The germline gives CDR1 SNHLY, CDR2 FYNNEI. Trimming took 8 bases from V and 5 from J, leaving 15 bases between them. This CDR3 is 14 amino acids long.

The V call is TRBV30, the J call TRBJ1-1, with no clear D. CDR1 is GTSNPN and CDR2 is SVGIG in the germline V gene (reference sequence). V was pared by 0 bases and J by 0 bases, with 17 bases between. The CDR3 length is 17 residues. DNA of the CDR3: TGTGCCTGGAGTGTACCAGCTTCCCGAAAGTTGAACACTGAAGCTTTCTTT. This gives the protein CAWSVPASRKLNTEAFF.

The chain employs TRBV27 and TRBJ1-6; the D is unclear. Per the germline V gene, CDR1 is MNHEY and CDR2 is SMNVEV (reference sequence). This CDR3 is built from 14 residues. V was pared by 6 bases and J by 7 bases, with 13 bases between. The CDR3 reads CASRSGSRNSPLHF. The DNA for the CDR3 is TGTGCCAGCAGGTCGGGATCTCGGAATTCACCCCTCCACTTT.

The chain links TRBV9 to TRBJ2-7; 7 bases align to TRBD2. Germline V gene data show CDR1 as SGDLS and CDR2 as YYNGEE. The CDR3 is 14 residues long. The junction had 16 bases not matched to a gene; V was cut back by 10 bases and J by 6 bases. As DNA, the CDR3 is TGTGCCCGCGGTGGGGGGGTCCCACCTATCGAGCAGTACTTC. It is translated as CARGGGVPPIEQYF.

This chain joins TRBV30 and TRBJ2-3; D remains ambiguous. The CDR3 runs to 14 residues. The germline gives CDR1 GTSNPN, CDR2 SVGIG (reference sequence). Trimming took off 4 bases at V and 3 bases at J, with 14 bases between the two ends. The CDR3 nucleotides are TGTGCCTGGACCCCTCCATACAAAACAGATACGCAGTATTTT. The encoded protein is CAWTPPYKTDTQYF. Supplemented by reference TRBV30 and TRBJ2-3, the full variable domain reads SQTIHQWPATLVQPVGSPLSLECTVEGTSNPNLYWYRQAAGRGLQLLFYSVGIGQISSEVPQNLSASRPQDRQFILSSKKLLLSDSGFYLCAWTPPYKTDTQYFGPGTRLTVL.

This CDR3 reads CASSFEGLAGVGELFF. Written as DNA, the CDR3 is TGTGCCAGCAGCTTCGAGGGACTAGCGGGGGTCGGGGAGCTGTTTTTT. The rearrangement joins TRBV7-2 to TRBJ2-2, with 14 positions matching TRBD2. The CDR3 totals 16 residues. Germline loops: CDR1 SGHTA, CDR2 FQGNSA. The V and J ends lost 3 bases and 7 bases, in that order; junction bases with no gene match: 4.

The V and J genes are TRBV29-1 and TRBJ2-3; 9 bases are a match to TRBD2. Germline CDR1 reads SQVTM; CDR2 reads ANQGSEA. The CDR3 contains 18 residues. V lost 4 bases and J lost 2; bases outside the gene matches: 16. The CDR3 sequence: CSVGLWGPSGVITDTQYF. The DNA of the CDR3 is TGCAGCGTTGGGTTATGGGGACCTAGCGGGGTGATCACAGATACGCAGTATTTT.

The CDR3 protein is CSARQPTGLGLEQYF. The CDR3, as DNA: TGCAGTGCTAGACAACCTACAGGGTTAGGTCTCGAGCAGTACTTC. The chain joins TRBV20-1 to TRBJ2-7; tentative D call: TRBD1 (6 bases). The germline V gene has CDR1 DFQATT and CDR2 SNEGSKA (reference sequence). CDR3 size: 15 residues. V lost 2 bases and J 6 bases, leaving 20 bases between the germline ends.

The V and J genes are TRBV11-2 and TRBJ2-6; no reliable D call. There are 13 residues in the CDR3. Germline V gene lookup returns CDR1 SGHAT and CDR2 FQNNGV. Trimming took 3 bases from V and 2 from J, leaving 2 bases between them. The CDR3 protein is CASSLPGANVLTF. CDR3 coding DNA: TGTGCCAGCAGCTTGCCTGGGGCCAACGTCCTGACTTTC. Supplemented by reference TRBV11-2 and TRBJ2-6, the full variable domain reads EAGVAQSPRYKIIEKRQSVAFWCNPISGHATLYWYQQILGQGPKLLIQFQNNGVVDDSQLPKDRFSAERLKGVDSTLKIQPAKLEDSAVYLCASSLPGANVLTFGAGSRLTVL.

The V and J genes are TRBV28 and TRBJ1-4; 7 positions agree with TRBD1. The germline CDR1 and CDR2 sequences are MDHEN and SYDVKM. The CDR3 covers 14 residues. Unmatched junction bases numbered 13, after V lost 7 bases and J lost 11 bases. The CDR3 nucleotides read TGTGCCAGCAACACAGGGGAGGGAATGAGGAAACTGTTTTTT. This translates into CASNTGEGMRKLFF.

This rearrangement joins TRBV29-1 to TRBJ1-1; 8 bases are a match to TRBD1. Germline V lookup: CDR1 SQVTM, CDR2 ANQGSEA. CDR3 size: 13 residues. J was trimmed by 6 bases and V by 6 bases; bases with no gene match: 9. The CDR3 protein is CSVGDRSTAEAFF. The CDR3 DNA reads TGCAGCGTAGGGGACAGGTCGACGGCTGAAGCTTTCTTT.

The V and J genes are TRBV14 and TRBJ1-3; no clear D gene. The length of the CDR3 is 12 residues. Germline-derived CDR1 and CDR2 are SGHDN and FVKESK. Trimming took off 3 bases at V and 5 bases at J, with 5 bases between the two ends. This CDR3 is CASSHFRNTIYF. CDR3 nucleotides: TGTGCCAGCAGCCACTTCAGAAACACCATATATTTT.

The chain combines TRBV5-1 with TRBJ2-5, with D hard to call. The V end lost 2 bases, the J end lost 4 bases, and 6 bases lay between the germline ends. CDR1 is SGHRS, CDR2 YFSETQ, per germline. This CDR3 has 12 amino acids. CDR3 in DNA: TGCGCCAGCAGCTTCCTTTTAGAGACCCAGTACTTC. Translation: CASSFLLETQYF.

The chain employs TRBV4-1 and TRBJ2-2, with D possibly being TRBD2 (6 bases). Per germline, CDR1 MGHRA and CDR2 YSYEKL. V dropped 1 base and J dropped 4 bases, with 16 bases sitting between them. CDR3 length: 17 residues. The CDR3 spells CASSQAGAPGPTGELFF. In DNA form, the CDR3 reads TGCGCCAGCAGCCAAGCGGGAGCACCAGGGCCCACCGGGGAGCTGTTTTTT.

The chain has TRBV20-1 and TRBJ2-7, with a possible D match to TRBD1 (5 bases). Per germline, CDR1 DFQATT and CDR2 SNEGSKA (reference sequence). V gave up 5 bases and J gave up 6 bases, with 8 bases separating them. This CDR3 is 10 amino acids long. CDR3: CSARQTEQYF. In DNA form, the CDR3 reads TGCAGTGCTCGACAGACCGAGCAGTACTTC.

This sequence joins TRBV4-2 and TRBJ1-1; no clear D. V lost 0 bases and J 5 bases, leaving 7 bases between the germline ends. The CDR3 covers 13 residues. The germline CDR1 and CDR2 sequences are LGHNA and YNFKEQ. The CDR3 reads CASSQDIGTEAFF. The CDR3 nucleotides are TGTGCCAGCAGCCAAGATATCGGGACTGAAGCTTTCTTT.

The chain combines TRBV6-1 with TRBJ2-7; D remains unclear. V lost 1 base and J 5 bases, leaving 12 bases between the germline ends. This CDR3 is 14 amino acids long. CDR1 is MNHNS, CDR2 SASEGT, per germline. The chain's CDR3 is CASSEEVQSHEQYF. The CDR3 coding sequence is TGTGCCAGCAGTGAAGAGGTGCAGTCCCACGAGCAGTACTTC.

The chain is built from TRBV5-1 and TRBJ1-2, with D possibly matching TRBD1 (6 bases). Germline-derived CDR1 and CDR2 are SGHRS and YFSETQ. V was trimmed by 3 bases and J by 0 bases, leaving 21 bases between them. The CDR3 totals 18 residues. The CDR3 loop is CASSSWGASSAANYGYTF. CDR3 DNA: TGCGCCAGCAGCTCGTGGGGGGCCTCCTCTGCAGCTAACTATGGCTACACCTTC.

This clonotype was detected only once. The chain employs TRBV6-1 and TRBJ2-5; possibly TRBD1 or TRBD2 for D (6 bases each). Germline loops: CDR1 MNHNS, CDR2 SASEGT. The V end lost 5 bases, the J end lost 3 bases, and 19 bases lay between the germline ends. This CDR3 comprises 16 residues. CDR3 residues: CASSLRGPSQKETQYF. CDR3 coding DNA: TGTGCCAGCAGTCTCCGGGGGCCGAGCCAGAAAGAGACCCAGTACTTC.

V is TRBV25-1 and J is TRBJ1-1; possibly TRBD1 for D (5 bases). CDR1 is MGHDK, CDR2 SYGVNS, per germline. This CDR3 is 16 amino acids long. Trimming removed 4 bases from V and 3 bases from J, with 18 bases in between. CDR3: CASSGGWLARDTEAFF. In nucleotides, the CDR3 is TGTGCCAGCAGTGGGGGGTGGCTGGCGAGGGACACTGAAGCTTTCTTT.